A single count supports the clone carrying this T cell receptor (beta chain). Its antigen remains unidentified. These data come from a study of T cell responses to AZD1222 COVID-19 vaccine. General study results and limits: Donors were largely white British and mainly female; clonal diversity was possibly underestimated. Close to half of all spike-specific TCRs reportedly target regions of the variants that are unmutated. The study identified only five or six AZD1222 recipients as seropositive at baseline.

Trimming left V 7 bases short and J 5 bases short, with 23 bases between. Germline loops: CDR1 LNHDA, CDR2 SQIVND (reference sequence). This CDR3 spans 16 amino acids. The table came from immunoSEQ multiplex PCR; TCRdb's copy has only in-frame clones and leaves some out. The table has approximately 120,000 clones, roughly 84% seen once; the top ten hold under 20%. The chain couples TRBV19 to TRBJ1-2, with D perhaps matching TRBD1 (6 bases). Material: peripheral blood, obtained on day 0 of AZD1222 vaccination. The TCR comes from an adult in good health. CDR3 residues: CASTRGGGRVYYGYTF. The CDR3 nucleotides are TGTGCCAGTACCCGCGGCGGGGGGCGCGTTTATTATGGCTACACCTTC.